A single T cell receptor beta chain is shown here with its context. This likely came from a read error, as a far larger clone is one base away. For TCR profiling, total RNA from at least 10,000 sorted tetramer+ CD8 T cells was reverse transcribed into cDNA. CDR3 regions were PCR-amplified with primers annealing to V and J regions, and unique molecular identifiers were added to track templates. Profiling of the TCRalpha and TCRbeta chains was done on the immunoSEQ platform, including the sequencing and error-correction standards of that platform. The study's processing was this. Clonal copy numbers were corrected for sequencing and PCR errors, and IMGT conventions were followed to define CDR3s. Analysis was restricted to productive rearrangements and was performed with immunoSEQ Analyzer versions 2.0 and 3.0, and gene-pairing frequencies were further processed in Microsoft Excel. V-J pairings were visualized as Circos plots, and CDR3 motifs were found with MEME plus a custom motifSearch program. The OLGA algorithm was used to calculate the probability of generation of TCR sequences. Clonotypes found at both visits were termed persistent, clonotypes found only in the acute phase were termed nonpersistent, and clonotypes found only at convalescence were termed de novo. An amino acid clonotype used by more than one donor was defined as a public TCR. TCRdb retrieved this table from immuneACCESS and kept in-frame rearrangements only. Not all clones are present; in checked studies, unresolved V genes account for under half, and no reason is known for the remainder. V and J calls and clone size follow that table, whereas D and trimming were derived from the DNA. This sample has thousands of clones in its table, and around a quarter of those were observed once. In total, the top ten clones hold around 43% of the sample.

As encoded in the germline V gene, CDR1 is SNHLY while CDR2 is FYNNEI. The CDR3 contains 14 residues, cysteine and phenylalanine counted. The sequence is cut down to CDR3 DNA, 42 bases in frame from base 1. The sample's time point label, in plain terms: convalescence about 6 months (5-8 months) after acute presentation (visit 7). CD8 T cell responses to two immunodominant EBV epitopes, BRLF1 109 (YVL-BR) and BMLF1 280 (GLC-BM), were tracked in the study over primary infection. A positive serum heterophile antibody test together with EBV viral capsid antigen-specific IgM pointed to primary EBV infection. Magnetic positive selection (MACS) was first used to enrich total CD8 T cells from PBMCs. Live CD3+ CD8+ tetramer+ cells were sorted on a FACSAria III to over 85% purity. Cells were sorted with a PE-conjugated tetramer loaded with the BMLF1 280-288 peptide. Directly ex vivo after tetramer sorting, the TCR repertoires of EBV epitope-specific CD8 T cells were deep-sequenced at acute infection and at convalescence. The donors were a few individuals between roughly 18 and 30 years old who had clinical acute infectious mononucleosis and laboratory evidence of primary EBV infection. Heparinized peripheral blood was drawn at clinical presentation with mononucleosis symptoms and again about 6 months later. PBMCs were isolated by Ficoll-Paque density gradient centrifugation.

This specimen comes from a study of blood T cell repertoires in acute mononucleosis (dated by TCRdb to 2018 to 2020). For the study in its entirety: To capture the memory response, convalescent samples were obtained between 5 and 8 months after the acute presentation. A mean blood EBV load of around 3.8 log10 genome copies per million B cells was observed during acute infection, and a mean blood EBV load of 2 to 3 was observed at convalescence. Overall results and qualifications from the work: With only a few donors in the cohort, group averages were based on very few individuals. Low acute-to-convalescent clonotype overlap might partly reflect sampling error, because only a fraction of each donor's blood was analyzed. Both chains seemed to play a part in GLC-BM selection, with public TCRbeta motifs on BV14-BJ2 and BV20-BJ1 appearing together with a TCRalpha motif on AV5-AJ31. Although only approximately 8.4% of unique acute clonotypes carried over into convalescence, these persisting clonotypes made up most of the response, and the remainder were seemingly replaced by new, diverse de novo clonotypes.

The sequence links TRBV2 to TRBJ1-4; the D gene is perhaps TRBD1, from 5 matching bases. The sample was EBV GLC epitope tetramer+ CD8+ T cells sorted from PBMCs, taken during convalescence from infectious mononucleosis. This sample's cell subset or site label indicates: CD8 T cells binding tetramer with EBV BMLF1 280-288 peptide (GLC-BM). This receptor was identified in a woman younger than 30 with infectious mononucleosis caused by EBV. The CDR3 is CAVGTESTSEKLFF. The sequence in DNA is TGTGCCGTCGGGACGGAGTCAACTAGTGAAAAACTGTTTTTT.